This TCR beta chain was captured in a study of naive CD8 T cells in extremely preterm neonates. Study conclusions and caveats: Relative to older groups, preterm infants had shorter, less trimmed CDR3s with fewer N additions.

Preterm samples came from extremely preterm deliveries at about 22-28 weeks. Pregnancies with fetal demise, active maternal HSV infection or known maternal HIV were excluded. The sample holds sorted live naive CD8+ CD45RA+CCR7+ T cells. Per sample, roughly 17,000 to 110,000 naive CD8+ cells were sorted. Notes on this clone: Its specificity is not known.

Assay used: immunoSEQ multiplex PCR; TCRdb lists only in-frame clones, some missing. Of about 23,000 clones in the sample, around 89% are singletons; the top ten hold roughly 0.9%. In germline, CDR1 is MDHEN, CDR2 SYDVKM. This CDR3 has 17 residues. The V and J ends lost 2 bases and 0 bases respectively, with 17 bases between them. The specimen sequenced was naive CD8+ T cells from cord blood. The source is a boy who was born preterm. V gene TRBV28 combines with J gene TRBJ2-7, with D unclear. CDR3 amino acids: CASSLKTYSSGSYEQYF. CDR3 sequence (DNA): TGTGCCAGCAGTTTAAAGACTTACTCCTCGGGCTCCTACGAGCAGTACTTC.